One sample yielded the 14 T cell receptor beta chains listed below, sequenced in a study of T cell responses to AZD1222 COVID-19 vaccine. Data came from immunoSEQ multiplex PCR; TCRdb stores just in-frame clones and leaves some out. The profile shows about 200,000 clones, around 94% of them singletons. Sequences were derived from peripheral blood, sampled on day 0 of AZD1222 vaccination. These TCRs come from an adult in good health.

The chain is built from TRBV5-4 and TRBJ2-5; possibly TRBD1 or TRBD2 for D (6 bases each). This CDR3 is 14 amino acids long. Trimming stripped 4 bases from V and 5 bases from J, with 15 bases between. The germline CDR1 and CDR2 sequences are SGHNT and YYREEE (reference sequence). CDR3: CASSQQGSGETQYF. The CDR3 DNA follows: TGTGCCAGCAGCCAGCAGGGGAGCGGGGAGACCCAGTACTTC.

The chain is built from TRBV7-2 and TRBJ2-7; 8 nucleotides align to TRBD2. This CDR3 contains 17 residues. Germline loops: CDR1 SGHTA, CDR2 FQGNSA. Unmatched junction bases numbered 9, after V lost 2 bases and J lost 0 bases. In nucleotides, the CDR3 is TGTGCCAGCAGCTTACTCAGCAGGGCGGGGGGCTCCTACGAGCAGTACTTC. It encodes CASSLLSRAGGSYEQYF.

The rearrangement uses TRBV7-3 and TRBJ2-3, with D tentatively TRBD2 (7 bases). The CDR3 covers 16 residues. V dropped 1 base and J dropped 6 bases, with 17 bases sitting between them. Germline V gives CDR1 SGHTA, CDR2 FQGTGA. CDR3 bases: TGTGCCAGCAGCTTAAACAACTTGGGGAGGGGGGATACGCAGTATTTT. Residues: CASSLNNLGRGDTQYF. The variable domain in full, with the rest retrieved from reference TRBV7-3 and TRBJ2-3, is GAGVSQTPSNKVTEKGKYVELRCDPISGHTALYWYRQSLGQGPEFLIYFQGTGAADDSGLPNDRFFAVRPEGSVSTLKIQRTERGDSAVYLCASSLNNLGRGDTQYFGPGTRLTVL.

Regarding this clone: Other nucleotide sequences in the sample specify the same CDR3. The rearrangement uses TRBV18 and TRBJ1-4, with TRBD1 as a possible D gene (6 bases). The V gene lost 3 bases and the J gene lost 1 base, with 6 bases spanning the gap. Germline CDR1 reads KGHSH; CDR2 reads LQKENI. The CDR3 covers 14 residues. CDR3 coding DNA: TGTGCCAGCTCACCCAGGGGAACTAATGAAAAACTGTTTTTT. The encoded protein is CASSPRGTNEKLFF.

The J gene is TRBJ1-4, the V gene TRBV19; D possibly corresponds to TRBD1 (5 bases). V was clipped by 4 bases and J by 4 bases, with 7 bases between them. The germline gives CDR1 LNHDA, CDR2 SQIVND (reference sequence). The CDR3 is 13 amino acids. The CDR3 DNA reads as TGTGCCAGTAGTAATCAGGGTAATGAAAAACTGTTTTTT. Its translation: CASSNQGNEKLFF.

V and J are TRBV7-2 and TRBJ2-3; D not resolved. The CDR3 has 14 residues. CDR1 SGHTA and CDR2 FQGNSA come from the germline V gene. Trimming took off 2 bases at V and 2 bases at J, with 8 bases between the two ends. The CDR3 region is CASSLRQSTDTQYF. The DNA for the CDR3 is TGTGCCAGCAGCTTAAGACAATCCACAGATACGCAGTATTTT.

The rearrangement links TRBV7-2 to TRBJ1-1; tentatively, D is TRBD1 (5 bases). This CDR3 has 15 residues. V lost 2 bases and J lost 4, with 14 bases in between. Germline CDR1 SGHTA, CDR2 FQGNSA. CDR3 amino acids: CASSLNMGRGTEAFF. The CDR3 DNA sequence: TGTGCCAGCAGCTTAAATATGGGAAGGGGCACTGAAGCTTTCTTT.

This chain joins TRBV7-8 and TRBJ1-5; weak D call: TRBD1 (5 bases). CDR3 length: 17 amino acids. The ends were cut back, 4 bases at V and 2 bases at J, with 18 bases in the middle. The germline V gene has CDR1 SGHVS and CDR2 FQNEAQ. In nucleotides, the CDR3 is TGTGCCAGCAGCTCCGTGAAGGGGTGGGAGGGCAATCAGCCCCAGCATTTT. This translates into CASSSVKGWEGNQPQHF. Full variable domain (rest looked up from reference TRBV7-8 and TRBJ1-5): GAGVSQSPRYKVAKRGQDVALRCDPISGHVSLFWYQQALGQGPEFLTYFQNEAQLDKSGLPSDRFFAERPEGSVSTLKIQRTQQEDSAVYLCASSSVKGWEGNQPQHFGDGTRLSIL.

This chain joins TRBV5-6 and TRBJ1-4; 9 nucleotides line up with TRBD1. CDR3 length equals 15 residues. After removal of 3 bases from V and 2 bases from J, the junction contained 2 bases not matched to a gene. Looked up from germline, CDR1 is SGHDT and CDR2 is YYEEEE. Here the CDR3 reads CASSWGTGTNEKLFF. The CDR3 bases are TGTGCCAGCAGCTGGGGGACAGGGACTAATGAAAAACTGTTTTTT.

The chain is built from TRBV11-2 and TRBJ1-3, with D maybe TRBD1 (6 bases). The CDR3 has 13 amino acids. V lost 5 bases, J lost 4 bases, and 9 bases lay in between. Germline values: CDR1 SGHAT, CDR2 FQNNGV. CDR3 residues: CASSTGSGNTIYF. For the CDR3, the DNA is TGTGCCAGCAGCACAGGGTCAGGAAACACCATATATTTT.

The rearrangement uses TRBV3-1 (or the pseudogene TRBV3-2) and TRBJ2-5; 8 nucleotides align to TRBD2. The CDR3 is 15 residues long. The germline V gene has CDR1 LGHDT and CDR2 YNNKEL (reference sequence). V dropped 1 base and J dropped 3; count of bases not matched to a gene: 4. Here the CDR3 DNA reads TGTGCCAGCAGCCAAGCGGGGGGGCGGGAAGAGACCCAGTACTTC. Translated: CASSQAGGREETQYF.

The V gene is TRBV5-1, the J gene TRBJ1-5, with D tentatively TRBD1 (5 bases). Trimming stripped 4 bases from V and 3 bases from J, with 11 bases between. CDR1 and CDR2 from the germline V gene are SGHRS and YFSETQ. The CDR3 contains 14 residues. CDR3: CASSPEGNNQPQHF. CDR3 DNA: TGCGCCAGCAGCCCCGAGGGGAACAATCAGCCCCAGCATTTT. Combining the CDR3 with reference TRBV5-1 and TRBJ1-5 gives the whole variable domain KAGVTQTPRYLIKTRGQQVTLSCSPISGHRSVSWYQQTPGQGLQFLFEYFSETQRNKGNFPGRFSGRQFSNSRSEMNVSTLELGDSALYLCASSPEGNNQPQHFGDGTRLSIL.

The J gene is TRBJ1-5, the V gene TRBV12-3 or TRBV12-4, with no clear D. Trimming removed 3 bases from V and 1 base from J, with 4 bases in between. This CDR3 has 13 amino acids. The CDR3 here is CASSLESNQPQHF. The CDR3 coding sequence is TGTGCCAGCAGTTTGGAGAGCAATCAGCCCCAGCATTTT.

The gene calls are TRBV12-5 and TRBJ1-4, with D uncertain. CDR3 length equals 16 residues. The germline CDR1 and CDR2 sequences are LGHNT and FRNRAP. V was shortened by 8 bases and J by 0 bases, with 16 bases between the two germline ends. The DNA for the CDR3 is TGTGCTAGTAAGGCGCCCAAACGTGCAACTAATGAAAAACTGTTTTTT. Protein product: CASKAPKRATNEKLFF.